Listed below are T cell receptor beta chains from one sample, sequenced in a study of PD-1 blockade in classical Hodgkin lymphoma. The repertoire was sequenced with immunoSEQ multiplex PCR; TCRdb's copy has only in-frame clones and lacks some. This sample has around 34,000 clones, with 75% to 95% found just once. The sequencing used CD4+ T cells from blood, collected at baseline. These receptors came from a human donor with classical Hodgkin lymphoma. Each CDR3 is given with its conserved first and last residue. D genes are given only for firm matches.

j_gene	d_gene	v_gene	CDR3aa
TRBJ1-2	.	TRBV6-1	CASSEGIVRFYGYTF
TRBJ2-2	.	TRBV29-1	CSVGPRLAGELFF
TRBJ2-7	TRBD1	TRBV7-9	CASSLAGTGGNEQYF
TRBJ1-2	.	TRBV5-1	CASSEGTNYGYTF
TRBJ2-7	.	TRBV6-1	CASNTAAYEQYF
TRBJ1-4	.	TRBV9	CASSVAPATNEKLFF
TRBJ1-1	.	TRBV10-3	CAISAGWENTEAFF
TRBJ1-2	.	TRBV30	CAWSRGNYGYTF
TRBJ1-5	.	TRBV10-3	CAISESWTVNQPQHF
TRBJ2-7	.	TRBV28	CASSTAVGGYEQYF
TRBJ2-7	TRBD1	TRBV6-5	CASSYSGGQGYEQYF
TRBJ1-3	TRBD1	TRBV29-1	CSVVPRRGGTGADNSGNTIYF
TRBJ2-4	.	TRBV11-2	CASSLKGDIQYF
TRBJ2-2	TRBD1	TRBV10-3	CAISPGQGRGGELFF
TRBJ1-2	.	TRBV10-3	CAIISEGGGRNYGYTF
TRBJ1-1	.	TRBV5-1	CASSLGYGLGVNTEAFF
TRBJ1-1	.	TRBV9	CASRDPSGNTEAFF
TRBJ1-4	TRBD1	TRBV18	CASSPTGQGRMSEKLFF
TRBJ1-3	TRBD1	TRBV28	CASSLSDRGLSTIYF
TRBJ2-5	.	TRBV11-2	CASRPRSQETQYF
TRBJ2-1	TRBD2	TRBV7-6	CASSLVVGAGGPSREQFF
TRBJ1-2	TRBD1	TRBV7-2	CASSLAGTGDTYNYGYTF
TRBJ2-1	.	TRBV19	CASSIGLAYNEQFF
TRBJ2-3	.	TRBV7-8	CASTPRESSTDTQYF
TRBJ2-3	.	TRBV5-4	CASSLELHSDTQYF
TRBJ2-1	.	TRBV5-1	CASSADTRSYNEQFF
TRBJ1-3	.	TRBV7-9	CASSLGQFPGNTIYF
TRBJ1-5	TRBD1	TRBV19	CASSIGDRVNQPQHF